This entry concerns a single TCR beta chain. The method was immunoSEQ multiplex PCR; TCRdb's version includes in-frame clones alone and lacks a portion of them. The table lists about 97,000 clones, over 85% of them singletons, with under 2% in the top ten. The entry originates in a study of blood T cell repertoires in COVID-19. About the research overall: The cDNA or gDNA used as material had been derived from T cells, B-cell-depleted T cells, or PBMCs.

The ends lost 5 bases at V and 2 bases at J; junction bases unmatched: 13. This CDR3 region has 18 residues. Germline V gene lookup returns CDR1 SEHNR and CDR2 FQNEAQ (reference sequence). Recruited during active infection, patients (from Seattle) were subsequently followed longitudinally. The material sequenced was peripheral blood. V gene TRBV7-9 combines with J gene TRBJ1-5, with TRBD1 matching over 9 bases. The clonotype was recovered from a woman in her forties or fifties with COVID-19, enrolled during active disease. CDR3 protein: CASSLGTGPQRGNQPQHF. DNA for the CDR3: TGTGCCAGCAGCCTCGGGACAGGGCCCCAGCGAGGCAATCAGCCCCAGCATTTT.